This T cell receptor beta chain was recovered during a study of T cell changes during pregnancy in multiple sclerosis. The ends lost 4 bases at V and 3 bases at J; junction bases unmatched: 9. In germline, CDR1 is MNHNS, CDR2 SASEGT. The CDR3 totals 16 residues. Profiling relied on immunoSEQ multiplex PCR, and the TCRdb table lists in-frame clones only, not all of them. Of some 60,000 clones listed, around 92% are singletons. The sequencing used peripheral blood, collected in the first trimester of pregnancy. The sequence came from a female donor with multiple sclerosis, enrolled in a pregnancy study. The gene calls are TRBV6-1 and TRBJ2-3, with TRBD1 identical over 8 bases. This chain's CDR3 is CASSAGTGFGTDTQYF. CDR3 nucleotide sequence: TGTGCCAGCAGTGCCGGGACAGGTTTTGGTACAGATACGCAGTATTTT.